The 12 T cell receptor beta chains reported below all come from one sample, sequenced in a study of T cell responses to AZD1222 COVID-19 vaccine. Clones were sequenced by immunoSEQ multiplex PCR, and TCRdb holds only the in-frame ones, with some missing. The profile shows some 100,000 clones, approximately 89% of them singletons. Source: peripheral blood, taken on day 0 of AZD1222 vaccination. Source of these receptors: an adult in good health.

The chain links TRBV2 to TRBJ2-1; the match to TRBD2 covers 12 bases. The J segment lost 5 bases and the V segment lost 5 bases, leaving 7 bases of the junction unmatched. Germline V gene lookup returns CDR1 SNHLY and CDR2 FYNNEI. The CDR3 length is 16 residues. DNA for the CDR3: TGTGCCAGCAGTACTAGGACTAGCGGGGACGACAATGAGCAGTTCTTC. The encoded protein is CASSTRTSGDDNEQFF.

The chain has TRBV6-1 and TRBJ1-2; 7 nucleotides match TRBD1. The trim removed 3 bases at V and 4 bases at J, leaving 8 bases unmatched. The length of the CDR3 is 15 residues. Germline loops: CDR1 MNHNS, CDR2 SASEGT. The CDR3 coding sequence is TGTGCCAGCAGTGATGGGACAGCCTCCGTCTATGGCTACACCTTC. Its translation is CASSDGTASVYGYTF.

CDR3 in amino acids: CASSSRTGAGYTF. For the CDR3, the DNA is TGTGCCAGCAGTTCACGGACAGGGGCTGGCTACACCTTC. The J gene is TRBJ1-2, the V gene TRBV12-3 or TRBV12-4; 9 bases fit TRBD1. CDR3 length equals 13 residues. The junction had 4 bases not matched to a gene; V was cut back by 4 bases and J by 7 bases.

The chain links TRBV7-6 to TRBJ1-1; a weak D match, TRBD1 (6 bases). V was trimmed by 0 bases and J by 1 base, leaving 9 bases between them. Looked up from germline, CDR1 is SGHVS and CDR2 is FNYEAQ. The CDR3 loop spans 15 amino acids. CDR3 nucleotide sequence: TGTGCCAGCAGCTTAGCGGGGGCTGGGAACACTGAAGCTTTCTTT. This encodes CASSLAGAGNTEAFF.

This chain connects TRBV4-1 to TRBJ1-2, with 9 bases lining up with TRBD1. The CDR3 sequence is 14 residues long. Germline V gene data show CDR1 as MGHRA and CDR2 as YSYEKL. The J segment lost 4 bases and the V segment lost 0 bases, leaving 0 bases of the junction unmatched. The CDR3, as DNA: TGCGCCAGCAGCCAAGAGACAGGGGGCTATGGCTACACCTTC. Its protein product is CASSQETGGYGYTF.

The gene calls are TRBV5-8 and TRBJ1-2; the match to TRBD1 covers 8 bases. Germline CDR1 SGHTS, CDR2 YDEGEE. The CDR3 has 14 residues. V shed 1 base and J 8 bases; nucleotides not matched to a gene: 7. CDR3 amino acids: CASSLYRGGEGYTF. As DNA, the CDR3 is TGTGCCAGCAGCTTGTACAGGGGGGGTGAAGGCTACACCTTC.

This clone was counted once. The V gene is TRBV27, the J gene TRBJ1-2; D perhaps matches TRBD1 (5 bases). The CDR3 covers 15 residues. CDR1 is MNHEY and CDR2 is SMNVEV in the germline V gene (reference sequence). V shed 2 bases and J shed 5 bases, with 15 bases lying between them. The CDR3 DNA reads TGTGCCAGCAGTTTACAACGGCAGGGCGCGTATGGCTACACCTTC. Amino acid sequence: CASSLQRQGAYGYTF.

As to this clone: A read error may account for a junction end that differs from germline. The chain is built from TRBV7-7 and TRBJ1-1; D unresolved. The CDR3 is 13 amino acids. Germline V gives CDR1 SSHAT, CDR2 FNYEAQ (reference sequence). CDR3 sequence: CASSLAFRTEAFF. CDR3 DNA sequence: TGTGCTAGCAGCTTAGCCTTTAGGACTGAAGCTTTCTTT.

V is TRBV19 and J is TRBJ1-1; the D is unclear. V was shortened by 7 bases and J by 5 bases, with 11 bases between the two germline ends. The CDR3 consists of 12 residues. Germline V lookup: CDR1 LNHDA, CDR2 SQIVND (reference sequence). The CDR3 DNA sequence: TGTGCCAGTAACCCCCCTGGGACTGAAGCTTTCTTT. Translating it yields CASNPPGTEAFF.

This clone was seen only once. This chain connects TRBV5-1 to TRBJ1-2; D is undetermined. V was trimmed by 0 bases and J by 5 bases, leaving 5 bases between them. Germline V gene sequence: CDR1 SGHRS, CDR2 YFSETQ. This CDR3 is built from 12 residues. CDR3 DNA: TGCGCCAGCAGCTTGGACCAGTATGGCTACACCTTC. Encoded protein: CASSLDQYGYTF.

This rearrangement joins TRBV4-2 to TRBJ2-3; tentatively, D is TRBD1 (6 bases). There are 17 residues in the CDR3. Germline V lookup: CDR1 LGHNA, CDR2 YNFKEQ. The V end lost 0 bases, the J end lost 2 bases, and 15 bases lay between the germline ends. CDR3 loop: CASSQDNRVPITDTQYF. DNA of the CDR3: TGTGCCAGCAGCCAAGACAACAGGGTACCGATCACAGATACGCAGTATTTT.

The genes are TRBV6-5 and TRBJ2-7, with 7 positions matching TRBD2. V shed 2 bases, J shed 3 bases, and the junction held 7 bases outside the gene matches. The CDR3 contains 15 residues. Germline CDR1 MNHEY, CDR2 SVGAGI. The CDR3 loop is CASSYRSGARYEQYF. Here the CDR3 DNA reads TGTGCCAGCAGTTACCGGAGCGGGGCCCGCTACGAGCAGTACTTC.